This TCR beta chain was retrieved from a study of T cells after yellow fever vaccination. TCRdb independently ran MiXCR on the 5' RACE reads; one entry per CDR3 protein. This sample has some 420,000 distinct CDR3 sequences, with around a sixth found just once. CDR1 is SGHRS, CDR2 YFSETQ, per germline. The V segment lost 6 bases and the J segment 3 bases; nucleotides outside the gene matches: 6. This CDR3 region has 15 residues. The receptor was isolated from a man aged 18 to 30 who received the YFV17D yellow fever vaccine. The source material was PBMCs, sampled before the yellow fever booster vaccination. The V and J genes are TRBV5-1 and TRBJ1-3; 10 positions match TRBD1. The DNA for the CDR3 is TGCGCCAGCATGCAGGGGACAGGGGATGGAAACACCATATATTTT. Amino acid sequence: CASMQGTGDGNTIYF.